This T cell receptor (beta chain) was profiled in a study of PD-1 blockade in mismatch repair-deficient tumors. Study as a whole: Patients had over ten mismatch repair-deficient cancer types and were previously treated and progressing.

Assay used: immunoSEQ multiplex PCR; TCRdb lists only in-frame clones, some missing. This sample has 80,000 to 100,000 clones, with 65% to 85% found just once. The CDR3 runs to 13 residues. After removal of 2 bases from V and 8 bases from J, the junction contained 2 bases not matched to a gene. Germline CDR1 is LNHDA and CDR2 is SQIVND (reference sequence). Findings and limits, study-wide: Tumor-resident clones, often undetectable pretreatment in blood, expanded then contracted after pembrolizumab.

Concerning this clone: Its matching antigen is unknown.

The V call is TRBV19, the J call TRBJ2-2; 7 bases align to TRBD2. Material: peripheral blood, obtained 12 weeks after starting pembrolizumab. The clonotype was recovered from an adult with mismatch repair-deficient cancer. Here the CDR3 DNA reads TGTGCCAGTAGTATATCTAGCGGTGGGGAGCTGTTTTTT. This codes for CASSISSGGELFF.